This T cell receptor (beta chain) is from a study of shared clonotypes between healthy human individuals (dated by TCRdb to the early 2020s). Background for the entire study: Two women and three men aged 18 to 49 years were included in the cohort. Per donor, leukapheresis produced somewhere between about 0.9 and 9 billion PBMCs. Blood TCR repertoires of four to six healthy adults were deeply sequenced to estimate repertoire size and the extent of clonotype sharing between individuals. For each donor, CD4 naive and CD4 memory were each run on three plates, CD8 naive on two plates, and CD8 memory on one plate. To increase sequencing depth and limit assay-specific biases, TCR repertoire library preparation and sequencing were carried out by different laboratories using diverse techniques. General findings and caveats noted by the study authors: Based on pairwise subsampling, the degree of clonotype sharing among donors was expected to be affected by sequencing depth. Even with the large sequencing depth, rarefaction of the sorted-subset datasets indicated that sequencing was incomplete. The small number of donors limited the genetic and exposure-history diversity represented. When several donors were compared, the shared fraction of clonotypes was about 5.4% for naive CD4, 3% to 4% for naive CD8, 2% to 2.5% for memory CD4, and 0.35% to 0.5% for memory CD8. Naive subsets generally had larger estimated clonotype richness than memory subsets did. Compared with non-shared clonotypes, the clonotypes found in all four sorted-subset donors had higher generation probabilities. Sampling was restricted to blood, and TCR repertoires in tissues likely differ from the TCR repertoires found in blood.

Using the deep immunoSEQ assay, multiplex PCR amplified TCR CDR3 regions from genomic DNA. Extracted genomic DNA from each cell subset was spread evenly across all wells of several immunoSEQ 96-well plates, with each plate serving as a replicate. For sorted subsets, about 0.2 ug genomic DNA, equal to 25,000 to 35,000 T cell genomes, was loaded into each replicate PCR. Purified libraries were measured with a Qubit 3.0 fluorometer, size-checked on a Bioanalyzer 2100, and measured again with the KAPA Library Quantification kit. Every immunoSEQ 96-well plate was sequenced on a separate single-read 150-cycle Illumina NextSeq 550 flow cell. Turning to the authors' computational methods: Because the immunoSEQ output included only junctional sequences and no quality scores, the filtering could not be the same as the filtering used for full-length reads. Sequences were annotated with PyIR, a Python wrapper for IgBLAST v1.9, using IMGT germline references to assign V/J genes and CDR3. Reads with weak V/J assignments (E-value above 1e-6), missing CDR3, stop codons, out-of-frame junctions, or ambiguous translated residues were removed. V3J clonotypes were defined as sequences sharing an identical inferred V gene, J gene, and CDR3 amino acid sequence. Percentage overlap between repertoires was computed as shared unique clonotypes divided by the size of the smaller repertoire. Richness of each repertoire was evaluated using RTK rarefaction, the Chao1 estimator, and Recon v2.1 estimates of unobserved clonotypes. OLGA was used to compute generation probabilities for all TCRbeta clonotypes that the gDNA method yielded from a few donors. The source is immuneACCESS, and TCRdb retained only in-frame sequences with V and J called. Part of the clones is not carried over; for the studies checked, unresolved V genes explain less than half of this, and the remainder is unexplained. The V and J calls and the clone size are those of that table, but D and trimming were determined from the DNA. The sample table holds more than 400,000 clones, of which about 96% were seen once. The ten largest clones take up approximately 0.06% of the sample.

The donors were healthy, HIV-negative adults who had no recently reported acute infections or vaccinations. Every donor was a Caucasian adult living in Nashville, Tennessee, USA. CD4+ T cells were enriched through magnetic negative selection, after which naive cells were positively selected on CD45RA and the remaining negative fraction served as the memory subset. Blood was obtained by leukapheresis, after which PBMCs were separated by Ficoll-Histopaque density gradient centrifugation and cryopreserved in liquid nitrogen vapor phase. Analytical flow cytometry was used to check the purity and quantity of each magnetically sorted T cell population. Each sorted fraction had its genomic DNA isolated and then quantified by UV absorbance on a Nanodrop 2000c. In regard to this clone: The clone's antigen remains unknown. No base-level quality is on record; no much larger clone is a single base apart.

V lost 4 bases and J lost 2 bases; the stretch between them is 13 bases long. The CDR3 measures 15 amino acids from cysteine to phenylalanine. Just CDR3 DNA is preserved here, 45 bases in frame from base 1. Per the germline V gene (reference sequence), SGHNT is the CDR1 and YYREEE is the CDR2. Rearrangement joined TRBV5-4 to TRBJ2-1; possibly the D gene is TRBD2, per 5 matching bases. This TCR was recovered from a woman aged 25 to 39 in good health. The sequenced sample was naive CD4+ T cells sorted from blood. The cell subset or site label for this specimen denotes: CD45RA+ positively selected. This receptor has the CDR3 CASSASFGAYNEQFF. DNA sequence: TGTGCCAGCAGCGCCTCTTTCGGGGCCTACAATGAGCAGTTCTTC. Where the CDR3 stops, the reference TRBV5-4 and TRBJ2-1 genes take over; the full variable domain is ETGVTQSPTHLIKTRGQQVTLRCSSQSGHNTVSWYQQALGQGPQFIFQYYREEENGRGNFPPRFSGLQFPNYSSELNVNALELDDSALYLCASSASFGAYNEQFFGPGTRLTVL.